Presented here are 20 T cell receptor beta chains from one specimen sequenced in a study of identifying expanded T cells in peripheral blood. Data came from immunoSEQ multiplex PCR; TCRdb stores just in-frame clones and leaves some out. The data show about 81,000 clones, roughly 84% seen once. Sequenced material: blood. The receptors were gathered from a person aged 18 to 75 in good health.

V gene TRBV5-1 combines with J gene TRBJ2-7; D gene uncertain. V lost 0 bases to trimming and J lost 0 bases, with 10 bases between them. In germline, CDR1 is SGHRS, CDR2 YFSETQ. CDR3 size: 15 residues. DNA for the CDR3: TGCGCCAGCAGCTTGGCCGCGCAGCCCTCCTACGAGCAGTACTTC. It codes for CASSLAAQPSYEQYF.

J is TRBJ2-7 and V is TRBV5-1; D is unresolved. The germline gives CDR1 SGHRS, CDR2 YFSETQ. The CDR3 length is 14 residues. Trimming stripped 1 base from V and 0 bases from J, with 8 bases between. CDR3 region: CASSLLGSSYEQYF. CDR3 nucleotides: TGCGCCAGCAGCTTGTTAGGCAGCTCCTACGAGCAGTACTTC.

This chain uses TRBV5-4 with TRBJ2-1; no clear D. Germline-derived CDR1 and CDR2 are SGHNT and YYREEE (reference sequence). The CDR3 sequence is 16 residues long. The V and J ends lost 0 bases and 5 bases respectively, with 15 bases between them. This chain's CDR3 is CASSLVVQVRNNEQFF. The DNA for the CDR3 is TGTGCCAGCAGCTTGGTTGTCCAGGTTCGGAACAATGAGCAGTTCTTC. Supplemented by reference TRBV5-4 and TRBJ2-1, the full variable domain reads ETGVTQSPTHLIKTRGQQVTLRCSSQSGHNTVSWYQQALGQGPQFIFQYYREEENGRGNFPPRFSGLQFPNYSSELNVNALELDDSALYLCASSLVVQVRNNEQFFGPGTRLTVL.

The chain combines TRBV7-2 with TRBJ2-7; D might be TRBD1 (7 bases). This CDR3 is 15 amino acids long. Germline V gives CDR1 SGHTA, CDR2 FQGNSA. Trimming removed 2 bases at V and 0 bases at J, with 11 bases between. The DNA of the CDR3 is TGTGCCAGCAGCTTATCAGGGGGGAGCTCCTACGAGCAGTACTTC. It is translated as CASSLSGGSSYEQYF.

CDR3 bases: TGTGCCAGCAGCTTCCGGACTAGCGGGACCTACAATGAGCAGTTCTTC. This codes for CASSFRTSGTYNEQFF. The rearrangement joins TRBV7-8 to TRBJ2-1; 12 bases align to TRBD2. In germline, CDR1 is SGHVS, CDR2 FQNEAQ. The CDR3 is 16 residues long. J was trimmed by 2 bases and V by 3 bases; bases with no gene match: 2.

V and J are TRBV7-9 and TRBJ2-7; 8 bases map to TRBD1. Germline V gives CDR1 SEHNR, CDR2 FQNEAQ (reference sequence). The CDR3 loop spans 16 amino acids. Unmatched junction bases numbered 13, after V lost 3 bases and J lost 6 bases. The CDR3 loop reads CASSLGTGNPPGEQYF. CDR3 coding DNA: TGTGCCAGCAGCTTGGGGACAGGCAACCCCCCAGGCGAGCAGTACTTC.

V gene TRBV19 combines with J gene TRBJ1-2; TRBD1 aligns across 9 bases. The CDR3 contains 15 residues. V lost 4 bases and J lost 6; bases outside the gene matches: 9. Looked up from germline, CDR1 is LNHDA and CDR2 is SQIVND (reference sequence). The CDR3 protein is CASSTRTGDRDGYTF. The CDR3 DNA reads TGTGCCAGTAGTACTAGGACAGGGGATCGGGATGGCTACACCTTC.

The chain links TRBV27 to TRBJ2-3; 8 bases fit TRBD1. Unmatched junction bases numbered 9, after V lost 6 bases and J lost 7 bases. The CDR3 extends over 14 amino acids. From germline, CDR1 is MNHEY and CDR2 SMNVEV (reference sequence). The CDR3 protein is CASRVGRGLNTQYF. The CDR3 nucleotides read TGTGCCAGCAGAGTAGGCAGGGGGCTGAATACGCAGTATTTT.

This clone was observed a single time. The rearrangement joins TRBV4-2 to TRBJ2-1, with D tentatively TRBD2 (6 bases). Trimming shortened V by 0 bases and J by 9 bases, and 18 bases separated the two germline ends. The germline CDR1 and CDR2 sequences are LGHNA and YNFKEQ. This CDR3 contains 16 residues. CDR3: CASSQDPRWDFGEQFF. The CDR3 nucleotides are TGTGCCAGCAGCCAAGATCCCCGCTGGGACTTTGGTGAGCAGTTCTTC.

The chain's CDR3 is CASSVGLADYYNEQFF. The DNA of the CDR3 is TGTGCCAGCAGCGTCGGACTAGCGGATTACTACAATGAGCAGTTCTTC. This chain joins TRBV9 and TRBJ2-1; TRBD2 aligns across 10 bases. Germline V gene lookup returns CDR1 SGDLS and CDR2 YYNGEE. V was pared by 2 bases and J by 3 bases, with 5 bases of the junction left unmatched. This CDR3 comprises 16 residues.

J is TRBJ1-4 and V is TRBV7-9, with D perhaps TRBD1 (6 bases). The V end lost 6 bases, the J end lost 8 bases, and 19 bases lay between the germline ends. The germline V gene encodes CDR1 SEHNR and CDR2 FQNEAQ (reference sequence). The CDR3 extends over 15 amino acids. CDR3 sequence: CASRIGQTVGEKLFF. DNA for the CDR3: TGTGCCAGCAGAATTGGACAGACTGTTGGGGAAAAACTGTTTTTT.

The chain recombines TRBV2 with TRBJ2-7, with TRBD2 identical over 14 bases. The CDR3 contains 18 residues. V lost 5 bases and J lost 6; bases outside the gene matches: 15. Per germline, CDR1 SNHLY and CDR2 FYNNEI. The CDR3 sequence is CASSKLKTSGRDPVEQYF. CDR3 in DNA: TGTGCCAGCAGTAAACTCAAGACTAGCGGGAGGGATCCCGTCGAGCAGTACTTC.

The V call is TRBV10-3, the J call TRBJ1-1; the D is unclear. The CDR3 totals 13 residues. The V gene's germline CDR1 is ENHRY and CDR2 SYGVKD. V shed 3 bases and J shed 7 bases, with 12 bases lying between them. CDR3 in DNA: TGTGCCATCAGTGATCACGGAGAGAATGAAGCTTTCTTT. Protein sequence: CAISDHGENEAFF.

This sequence joins TRBV5-4 and TRBJ1-1; 9 bases match TRBD1. J gave up 1 base and V 1 base, and 5 bases lay outside the gene matches. This CDR3 is built from 16 residues. Germline V gene data show CDR1 as SGHNT and CDR2 as YYREEE (reference sequence). The CDR3 here is CASSLTGGWKNTEAFF. For the CDR3, the DNA is TGTGCCAGCAGCTTGACAGGGGGCTGGAAGAACACTGAAGCTTTCTTT.

This clone showed up just once. The chain joins TRBV29-1 to TRBJ2-7; no clear D. Trimming took off 5 bases at V and 0 bases at J, with 14 bases between the two ends. This CDR3 comprises 14 residues. Germline V gene sequence: CDR1 SQVTM, CDR2 ANQGSEA. CDR3: CSVIHRSRSYEQYF. The DNA of the CDR3 is TGCAGCGTTATACACCGATCCCGCTCCTACGAGCAGTACTTC.

This clone was picked up a small number of times. V gene TRBV4-1 combines with J gene TRBJ1-3; D unclear. The CDR3 covers 15 residues. The germline V gene has CDR1 MGHRA and CDR2 YSYEKL. Between the trimmed V and J ends, which lost 5 bases and 0 bases, there was a span of 11 bases. CDR3 sequence reads: CASSRGYDSGNTIYF. In nucleotides, the CDR3 is TGCGCCAGCAGCAGAGGCTATGACTCTGGAAACACCATATATTTT.

The genes are TRBV2 and TRBJ2-3; TRBD2 aligns across 8 bases. Germline V gene sequence: CDR1 SNHLY, CDR2 FYNNEI. The V gene end was trimmed by 3 bases and the J gene end by 0 bases; junction bases not matched to a gene: 8. The length of the CDR3 is 17 residues. CDR3 region: CASSEITSGSSTDTQYF. CDR3 DNA sequence: TGTGCCAGCAGTGAGATCACTAGCGGTTCTAGCACAGATACGCAGTATTTT.

CDR3 bases: TGTGCCAGCAGTACAGGGTTCAATGAGCAGTTCTTC. Amino acids: CASSTGFNEQFF. The chain employs TRBV25-1 and TRBJ2-1, with a weak D call TRBD1 (6 bases). From germline, CDR1 is MGHDK and CDR2 SYGVNS. The CDR3 is 12 amino acids. V was pared by 5 bases and J by 6 bases, with 8 bases between.

The J gene is TRBJ2-5, the V gene TRBV27, with 7 bases fitting TRBD2. Trimming took 3 bases from V and 4 from J; bases not matched to a gene: 5. This CDR3 is 14 amino acids long. Per the germline V gene, CDR1 is MNHEY and CDR2 is SMNVEV (reference sequence). The CDR3 coding sequence is TGTGCCAGCAGTTTGTCAGGGAGGGTAGAGACCCAGTACTTC. Its translation: CASSLSGRVETQYF.

The chain uses TRBV28 and TRBJ2-1; TRBD2 aligns across 9 bases. The length of the CDR3 is 16 residues. Germline V gene sequence: CDR1 MDHEN, CDR2 SYDVKM. V gave up 2 bases and J gave up 5 bases; unmatched junction bases: 7. The CDR3 nucleotides read TGTGCCAGCAGTTTACGTCGGACTAGCGCCGACAATGAGCAGTTCTTC. Translated: CASSLRRTSADNEQFF.